These T cell receptor beta chains were read from a single sample in a study of cytomegalovirus exposure and HLA in healthy donors. Assay: immunoSEQ multiplex PCR; the TCRdb copy retains only in-frame clones and omits some. The sample carries roughly 110,000 clones, 67% recorded once. Sequencing was done on a sample of PBMCs. The receptors here all came from a man aged 18 to 30 in good health and CMV-seropositive. Both conserved end residues are part of each CDR3. D genes are given only for firm matches. Only some rows state a clone size, as once, few, many or a class for expanded clones.

TRBV28	14	TRBJ2-5	NA	TRBD1	TGTGCCAGCAGTTTCGGGACAGCCTTAGAGACCCAGTACTTC	CASSFGTALETQYF
TRBV5-5	15	TRBJ1-5	NA	NA	TGTGCCAGCAGCCTGGGTCCAGGTAGCAATCAGCCCCAGCATTTT	CASSLGPGSNQPQHF
TRBV28	16	TRBJ1-6	NA	NA	TGTGCCAGCAGTTCCTACCAGACAGGTCTTAATTCACCCCTCCACTTT	CASSSYQTGLNSPLHF
TRBV6-5	13	TRBJ1-3	NA	NA	TGTGCCAGCAGTCCAGAAAGAAGAAACACCATATATTTT	CASSPERRNTIYF
TRBV5-6	15	TRBJ2-2	once	NA	TGTGCCAGCAGCTTGCGTCTGAGAGTGGCCGGGGAGCTGTTTTTT	CASSLRLRVAGELFF
TRBV6-5	15	TRBJ2-7	NA	NA	TGTGCCAGCAGTTACTCGATGCAGGGCGGCTACGAGCAGTACTTC	CASSYSMQGGYEQYF
TRBV4-1	19	TRBJ2-1	few	TRBD2	TGCGCCAGCAGCCAAGATGGGGTCCAGCGGGGTACTACAGTCAATGAGCAGTTCTTC	CASSQDGVQRGTTVNEQFF
TRBV28	19	TRBJ2-2	NA	TRBD2	TGTGCCAGCAGTTTCCCAATGAACGCGCTAGCGGCGAACACCGGGGAGCTGTTTTTT	CASSFPMNALAANTGELFF
TRBV5-1	15	TRBJ2-5	once	TRBD2	TGCGCCAGCAGCCCCCCAGCGGGGGAGGGTGAGACCCAGTACTTC	CASSPPAGEGETQYF
TRBV5-6	13	TRBJ2-2	NA	NA	TGTGCCAGCAGCTCGGGTGGCACCGGGGAGCTGTTTTTT	CASSSGGTGELFF
TRBV29-1	12	TRBJ1-2	NA	TRBD1	TGCAGCGTTGACGCAGGGGGCCATGGCTACACCTTC	CSVDAGGHGYTF
TRBV2	15	TRBJ2-1	NA	TRBD2	TGTGCCAGCAGGCAACTAGCGGGGACTCGAGATGAGCAGTTCTTC	CASRQLAGTRDEQFF
TRBV28	16	TRBJ1-1	NA	TRBD1	TGTGCCAGCAGCAAACTAAGGACAGGACTGAACACTGAAGCTTTCTTT	CASSKLRTGLNTEAFF
TRBV9	15	TRBJ1-2	NA	NA	TGTGCCAGCAGCGTAGCTCTGGGGCAGGGGCAGGGCTACACCTTC	CASSVALGQGQGYTF
TRBV9	15	TRBJ2-1	NA	TRBD2	TGTGCCAGCAGCGCCATTAGCGGGGGGAGCAATGAGCAGTTCTTC	CASSAISGGSNEQFF
TRBV6-5	14	TRBJ1-2	NA	NA	TGTGCCAGCAGTTACTCTGGGGGGAACTATGGCTACACCTTC	CASSYSGGNYGYTF
TRBV28	18	TRBJ1-3	NA	TRBD1	TGTGCCAGCAGTTTTCAACGGGGACAGGGCATCTCTGGAAACACCATATATTTT	CASSFQRGQGISGNTIYF
TRBV11-2	14	TRBJ1-1	NA	TRBD1	TGTGCCAGCAGCCCGGGACAGGCGAACACTGAAGCTTTCTTT	CASSPGQANTEAFF
TRBV15	14	TRBJ2-1	NA	NA	TGTGCCACCAGCAGAGGCCCAGCCTACAATGAGCAGTTCTTC	CATSRGPAYNEQFF
TRBV5-4	15	TRBJ2-5	few	NA	TGTGCCAGCAGCTTGTGGCGGGTTGGTCAAGAGACCCAGTACTTC	CASSLWRVGQETQYF
TRBV6-1	15	TRBJ2-3	NA	TRBD2	TGTGCCAGCAGTGATGCTAGCGGGGGGCCGGATACGCAGTATTTT	CASSDASGGPDTQYF
TRBV16	15	TRBJ1-5	NA	NA	TGTGCCAGCAGCCAATCTGTCAGGGTTAATCAGCCCCAGCATTTT	CASSQSVRVNQPQHF
TRBV19	14	TRBJ2-7	NA	TRBD2	TGTGCCAGTGGTCCTAGCGGGCACTCCTACGAGCAGTACTTC	CASGPSGHSYEQYF
TRBV29-1	17	TRBJ1-2	NA	TRBD1	TGCAGCGTTGAAGATCTGAGAGGGGGCTCTCCTTTCTATGGCTACACCTTC	CSVEDLRGGSPFYGYTF
TRBV27	16	TRBJ1-1	NA	NA	TGTGCCAGCAGTCCAACAGGGTGGGGGGGGCGGACTGAAGCTTCCTTT	CASSPTGWGGRTEASF
TRBV2	14	TRBJ2-5	NA	NA	TGTGCCAGCAAAGGGGGAAGCCTCCAAGAGACCCAGTACTTC	CASKGGSLQETQYF
TRBV5-6	12	TRBJ2-5	NA	NA	TGTGCCAGCAGCTTCCAAATAGAGACCCAGTACTTC	CASSFQIETQYF
TRBV4-1	14	TRBJ1-1	NA	NA	TGCGCCAGCAGTCCCACGGGGGGGTATACTGAAGCTTTCTTT	CASSPTGGYTEAFF
TRBV29-1	15	TRBJ2-5	once	TRBD1	TGCAGCGCCGCCCCGGGACAGGGGGCGCGGGAGACCCAGTACTTC	CSAAPGQGARETQYF
TRBV11-2	15	TRBJ2-5	NA	TRBD2	TGTGCCAGCAGCTTAGATGGGCGGGGGACAGAGACCCAGTACTTC	CASSLDGRGTETQYF
TRBV7-6	17	TRBJ2-3	NA	NA	TGTGCCAGCAGCTTACCTACCGGGACTGTCGGCACAGATACGCAGTATTTT	CASSLPTGTVGTDTQYF